This T cell receptor beta chain was sequenced for a study of cytotoxic CD8 clonotypes in ibrutinib-treated CLL. Libraries were prepared by immunoSEQ multiplex PCR; TCRdb keeps only in-frame clonotypes and omits some of them. The repertoire holds a few hundred thousand clones, with under 70% as singletons. Losses at the gene ends were 5 bases for V and 7 bases for J; bases not matched to a gene: 5. The CDR3 runs to 13 residues. In germline, CDR1 is MDHEN, CDR2 SYDVKM. The sequenced sample was PBMCs, obtained after 36 months of ibrutinib treatment. The origin of this receptor is a human donor with chronic lymphocytic leukemia. The gene calls are TRBV28 and TRBJ2-3, with 8 positions matching TRBD2. The CDR3 here is CASSSSGTNTQYF. Here the CDR3 DNA reads TGTGCCAGCAGTAGTAGCGGGACAAATACGCAGTATTTT.